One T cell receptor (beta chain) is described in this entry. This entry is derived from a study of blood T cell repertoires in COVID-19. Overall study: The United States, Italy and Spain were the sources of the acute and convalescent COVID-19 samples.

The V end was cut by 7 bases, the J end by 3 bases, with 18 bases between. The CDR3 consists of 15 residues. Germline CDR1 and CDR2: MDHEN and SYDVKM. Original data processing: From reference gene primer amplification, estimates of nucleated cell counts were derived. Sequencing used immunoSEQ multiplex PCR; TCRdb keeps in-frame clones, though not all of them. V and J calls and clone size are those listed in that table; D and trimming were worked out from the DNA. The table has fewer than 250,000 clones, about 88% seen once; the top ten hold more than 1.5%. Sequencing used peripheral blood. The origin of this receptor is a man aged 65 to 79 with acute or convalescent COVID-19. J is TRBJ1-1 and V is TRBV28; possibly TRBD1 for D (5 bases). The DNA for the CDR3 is TGTGCCAGCATCCCCGGGGGTTTTATGGACACTGAAGCTTTCTTT. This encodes CASIPGGFMDTEAFF. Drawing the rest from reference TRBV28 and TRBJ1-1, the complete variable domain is DVKVTQSSRYLVKRTGEKVFLECVQDMDHENMFWYRQDPGLGLRLIYFSYDVKMKEKGDIPEGYSVSREKKERFSLILESASTNQTSMYLCASIPGGFMDTEAFFGQGTRLTVV.